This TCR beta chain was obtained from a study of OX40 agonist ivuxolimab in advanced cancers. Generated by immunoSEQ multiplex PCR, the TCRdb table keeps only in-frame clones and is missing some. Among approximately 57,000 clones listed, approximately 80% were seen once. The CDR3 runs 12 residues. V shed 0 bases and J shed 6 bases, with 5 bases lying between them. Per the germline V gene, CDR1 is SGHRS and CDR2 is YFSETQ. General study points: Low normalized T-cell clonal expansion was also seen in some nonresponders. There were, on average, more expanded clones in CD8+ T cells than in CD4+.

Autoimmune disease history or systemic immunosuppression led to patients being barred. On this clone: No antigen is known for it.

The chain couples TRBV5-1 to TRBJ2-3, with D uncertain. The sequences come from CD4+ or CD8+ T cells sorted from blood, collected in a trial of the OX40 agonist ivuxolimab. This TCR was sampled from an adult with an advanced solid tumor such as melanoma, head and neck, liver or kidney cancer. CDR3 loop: CASSLVGDTQYF. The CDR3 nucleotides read TGCGCCAGCAGCTTGGTTGGGGATACGCAGTATTTT.